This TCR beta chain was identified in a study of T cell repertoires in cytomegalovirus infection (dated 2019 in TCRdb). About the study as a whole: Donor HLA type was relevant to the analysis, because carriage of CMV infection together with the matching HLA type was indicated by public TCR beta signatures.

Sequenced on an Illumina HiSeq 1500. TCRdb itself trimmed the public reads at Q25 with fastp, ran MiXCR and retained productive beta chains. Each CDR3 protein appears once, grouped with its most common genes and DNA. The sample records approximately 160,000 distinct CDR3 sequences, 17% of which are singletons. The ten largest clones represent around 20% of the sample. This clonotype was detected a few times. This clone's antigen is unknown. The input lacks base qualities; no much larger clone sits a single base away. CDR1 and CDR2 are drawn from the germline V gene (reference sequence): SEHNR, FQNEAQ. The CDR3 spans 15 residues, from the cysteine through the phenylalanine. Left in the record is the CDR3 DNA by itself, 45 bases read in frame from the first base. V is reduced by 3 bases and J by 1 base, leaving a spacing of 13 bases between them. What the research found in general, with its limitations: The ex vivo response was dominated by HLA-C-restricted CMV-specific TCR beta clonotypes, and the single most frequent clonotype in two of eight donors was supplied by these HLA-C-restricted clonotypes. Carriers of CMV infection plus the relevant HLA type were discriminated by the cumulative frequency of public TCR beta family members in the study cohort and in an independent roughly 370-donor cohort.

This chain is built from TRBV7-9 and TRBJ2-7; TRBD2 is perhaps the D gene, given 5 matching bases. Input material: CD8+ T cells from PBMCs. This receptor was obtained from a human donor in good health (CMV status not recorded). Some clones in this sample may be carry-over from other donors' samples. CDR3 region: CASSLSLGNSYEQYF. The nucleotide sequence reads TGTGCCAGCAGCTTGTCCCTCGGGAATTCCTACGAGCAGTACTTC.